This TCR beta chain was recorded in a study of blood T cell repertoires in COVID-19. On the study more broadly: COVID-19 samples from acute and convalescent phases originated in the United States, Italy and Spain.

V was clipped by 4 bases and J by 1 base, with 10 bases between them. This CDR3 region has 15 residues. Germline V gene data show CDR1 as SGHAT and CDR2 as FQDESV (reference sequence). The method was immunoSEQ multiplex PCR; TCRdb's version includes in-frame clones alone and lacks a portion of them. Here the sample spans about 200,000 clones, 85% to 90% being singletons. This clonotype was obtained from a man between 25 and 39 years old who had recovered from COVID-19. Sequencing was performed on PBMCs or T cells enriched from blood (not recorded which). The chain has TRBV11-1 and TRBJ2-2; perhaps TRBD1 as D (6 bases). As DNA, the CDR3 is TGTGCCAGCAGCTCAGGGGCCAAGAACACCGGGGAGCTGTTTTTT. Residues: CASSSGAKNTGELFF. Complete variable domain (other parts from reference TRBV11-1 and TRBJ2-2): EAEVAQSPRYKITEKSQAVAFWCDPISGHATLYWYRQILGQGPELLVQFQDESVVDDSQLPKDRFSAERLKGVDSTLKIQPAELGDSAMYLCASSSGAKNTGELFFGEGSRLTVL.